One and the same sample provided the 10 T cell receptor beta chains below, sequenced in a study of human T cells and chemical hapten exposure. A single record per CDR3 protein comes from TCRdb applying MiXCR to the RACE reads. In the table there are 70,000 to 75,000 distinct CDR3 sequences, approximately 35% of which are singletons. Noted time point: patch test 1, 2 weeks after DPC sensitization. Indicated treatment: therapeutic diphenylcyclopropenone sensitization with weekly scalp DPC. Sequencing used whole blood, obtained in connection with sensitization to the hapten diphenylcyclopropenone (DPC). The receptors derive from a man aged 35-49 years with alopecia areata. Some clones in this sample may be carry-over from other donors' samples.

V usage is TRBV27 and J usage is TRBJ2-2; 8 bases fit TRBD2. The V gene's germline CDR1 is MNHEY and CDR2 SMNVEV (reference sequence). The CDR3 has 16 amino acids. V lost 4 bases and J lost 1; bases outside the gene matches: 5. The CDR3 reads CASSSGLALNTGELFF. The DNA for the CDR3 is TGTGCCAGCAGTTCTGGACTAGCCCTGAACACCGGGGAGCTGTTTTTT.

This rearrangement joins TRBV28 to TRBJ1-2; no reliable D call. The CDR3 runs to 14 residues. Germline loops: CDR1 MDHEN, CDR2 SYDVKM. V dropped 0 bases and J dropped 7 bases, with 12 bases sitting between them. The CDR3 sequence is CASSLWTREFGYTF. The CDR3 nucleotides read TGTGCCAGCAGTTTATGGACGAGGGAATTTGGCTACACCTTC.

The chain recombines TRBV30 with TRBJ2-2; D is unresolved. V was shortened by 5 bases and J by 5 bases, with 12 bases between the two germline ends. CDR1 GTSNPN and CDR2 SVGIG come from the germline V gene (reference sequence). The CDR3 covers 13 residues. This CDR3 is CAWAPIRTGELFF. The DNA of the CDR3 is TGTGCCTGGGCCCCCATCCGTACCGGGGAGCTGTTTTTT. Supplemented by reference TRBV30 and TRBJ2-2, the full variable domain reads SQTIHQWPATLVQPVGSPLSLECTVEGTSNPNLYWYRQAAGRGLQLLFYSVGIGQISSEVPQNLSASRPQDRQFILSSKKLLLSDSGFYLCAWAPIRTGELFFGEGSRLTVL.

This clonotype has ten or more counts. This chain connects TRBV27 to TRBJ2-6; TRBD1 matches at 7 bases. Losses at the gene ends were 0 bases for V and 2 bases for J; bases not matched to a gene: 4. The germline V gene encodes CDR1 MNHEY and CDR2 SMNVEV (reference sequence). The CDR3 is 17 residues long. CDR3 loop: CASSLSEGAPGANVLTF. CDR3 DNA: TGTGCCAGCAGTTTATCCGAGGGGGCTCCTGGGGCCAACGTCCTGACTTTC.

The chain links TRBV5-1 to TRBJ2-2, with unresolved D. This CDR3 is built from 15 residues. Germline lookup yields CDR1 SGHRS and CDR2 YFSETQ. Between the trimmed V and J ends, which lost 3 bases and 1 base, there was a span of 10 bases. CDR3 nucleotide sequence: TGCGCCAGCAGCTACCGGACGGGGAACACCGGGGAGCTGTTTTTT. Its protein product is CASSYRTGNTGELFF.

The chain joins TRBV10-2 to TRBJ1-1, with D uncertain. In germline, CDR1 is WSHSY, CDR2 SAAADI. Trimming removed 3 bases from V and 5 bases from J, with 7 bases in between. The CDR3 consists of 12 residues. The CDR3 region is CASSDGGTEAFF. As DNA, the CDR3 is TGCGCCAGCAGTGACGGAGGGACTGAAGCTTTCTTT.

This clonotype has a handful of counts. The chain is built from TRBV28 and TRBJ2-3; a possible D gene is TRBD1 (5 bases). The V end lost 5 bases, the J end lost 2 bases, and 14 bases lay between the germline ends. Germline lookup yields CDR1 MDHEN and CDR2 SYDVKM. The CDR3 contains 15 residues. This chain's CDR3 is CASSQGSRSTDTQYF. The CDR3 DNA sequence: TGTGCCAGCAGTCAGGGAAGTAGATCCACAGATACGCAGTATTTT.

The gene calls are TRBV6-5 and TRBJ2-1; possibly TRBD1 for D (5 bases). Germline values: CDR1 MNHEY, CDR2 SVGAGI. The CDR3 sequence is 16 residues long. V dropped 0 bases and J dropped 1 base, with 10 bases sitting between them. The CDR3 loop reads CASSYSPTDSYNEQFF. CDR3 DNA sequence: TGTGCCAGCAGTTACTCCCCGACAGATTCCTACAATGAGCAGTTCTTC.

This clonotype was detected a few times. The CDR3 DNA reads TGTGCCAGCACCATACACACACTTGGACTAGCGGGAACCTACGAGCAGTACTTC. This codes for CASTIHTLGLAGTYEQYF. The J gene is TRBJ2-7, the V gene TRBV12-3 or TRBV12-4, with 12 positions matching TRBD2. V gave up 7 bases and J gave up 2 bases; unmatched junction bases: 15. This CDR3 has 18 amino acids.

The CDR3 nucleotides read TGTGCCAGCAGCCGAGCGCTCGGACAGAATTACGAGCAGTACTTC. Its protein product is CASSRALGQNYEQYF. The rearrangement uses TRBV7-9 and TRBJ2-7, with TRBD1 as a possible D gene (6 bases). The CDR3 totals 15 residues. The germline V and J ends were trimmed by 5 bases and 4 bases, with 18 bases remaining between them. Per germline, CDR1 SEHNR and CDR2 FQNEAQ (reference sequence).